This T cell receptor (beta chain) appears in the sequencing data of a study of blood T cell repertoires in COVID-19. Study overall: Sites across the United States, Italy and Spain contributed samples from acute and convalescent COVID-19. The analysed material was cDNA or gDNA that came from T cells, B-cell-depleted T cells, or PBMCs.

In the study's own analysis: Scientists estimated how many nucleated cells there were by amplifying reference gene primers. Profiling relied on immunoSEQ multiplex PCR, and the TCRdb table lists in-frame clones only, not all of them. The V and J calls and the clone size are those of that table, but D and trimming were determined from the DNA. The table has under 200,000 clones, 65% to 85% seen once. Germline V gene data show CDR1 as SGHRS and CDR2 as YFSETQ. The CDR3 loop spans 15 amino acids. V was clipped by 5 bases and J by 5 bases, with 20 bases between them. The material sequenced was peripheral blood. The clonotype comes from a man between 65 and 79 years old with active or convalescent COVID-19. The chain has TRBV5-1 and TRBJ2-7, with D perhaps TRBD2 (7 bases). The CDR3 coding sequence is TGCGCCAGCAGACGTGAATCCGGGGGGCTTAACGAGCAGTACTTC. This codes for CASRRESGGLNEQYF.